This entry describes one T cell receptor (beta chain). What it binds is unknown. The junction shows a germline mismatch at one end, possibly a read error. Germline CDR1 ENHRY, CDR2 SYGVKD. This CDR3 is 11 amino acids long. The data are from a study of human T cells and chemical hapten exposure. Study-wide background: The sensitizer, 2% DPC, was used on around 2 cm by around 2 cm of upper inner arm skin. Diphenylcyclopropenone was administered weekly to the scalp of patients throughout the approximately 24-week study.

General observations from the study: Sensitization with DPC brought no change to TCRs above 1 in 1000 in frequency.

The study used a library that attached unique molecular identifiers to individual cDNA molecules. MiXCR, run by TCRdb on the RACE reads, gives a single entry per CDR3 protein. The sample has 60,000 to 70,000 distinct CDR3 sequences, 11% seen once. The time point is: pre-sensitization, week 0. The treatment here: therapeutic diphenylcyclopropenone sensitization with weekly scalp DPC. The sequence derives from a woman between 45 and 65 years old with alopecia areata. Some clones in this sample may be carry-over from other donors' samples. The sample was whole blood, taken in connection with sensitization to the hapten diphenylcyclopropenone (DPC). The chain carries TRBV10-3 and TRBJ2-3; D gene unclear. CDR3 amino acids: CAIKGSDTQYF. DNA for the CDR3: TGTGCGATCAAAGGTTCTGATACGCAGTATTTT.